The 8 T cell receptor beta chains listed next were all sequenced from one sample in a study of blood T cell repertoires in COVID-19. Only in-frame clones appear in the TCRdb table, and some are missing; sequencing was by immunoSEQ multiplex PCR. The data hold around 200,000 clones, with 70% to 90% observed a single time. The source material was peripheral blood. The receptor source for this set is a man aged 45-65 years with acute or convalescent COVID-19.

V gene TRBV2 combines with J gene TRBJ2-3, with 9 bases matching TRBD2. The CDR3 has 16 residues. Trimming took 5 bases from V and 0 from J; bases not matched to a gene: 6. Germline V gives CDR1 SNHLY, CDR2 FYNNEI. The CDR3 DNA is TGTGCCAGCAGTCGAAGCGGGGGGCTCAGCACAGATACGCAGTATTTT. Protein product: CASSRSGGLSTDTQYF.

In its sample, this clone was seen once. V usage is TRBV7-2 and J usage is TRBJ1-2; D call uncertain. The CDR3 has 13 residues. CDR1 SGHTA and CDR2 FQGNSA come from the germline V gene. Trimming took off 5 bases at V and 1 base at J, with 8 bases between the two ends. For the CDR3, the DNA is TGTGCCAGCAGCCACGGGTTTAACTATGGCTACACCTTC. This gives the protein CASSHGFNYGYTF.

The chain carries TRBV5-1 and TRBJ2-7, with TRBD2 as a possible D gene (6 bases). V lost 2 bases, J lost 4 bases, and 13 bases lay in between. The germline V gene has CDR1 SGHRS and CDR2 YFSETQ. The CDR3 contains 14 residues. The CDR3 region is CASSFTGLIYEQYF. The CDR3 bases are TGCGCCAGCAGCTTCACGGGACTGATATACGAGCAGTACTTC.

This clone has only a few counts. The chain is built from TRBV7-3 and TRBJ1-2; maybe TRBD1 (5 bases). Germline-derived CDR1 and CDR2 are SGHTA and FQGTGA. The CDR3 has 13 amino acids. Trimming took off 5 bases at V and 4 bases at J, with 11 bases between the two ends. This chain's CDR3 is CASSAGKGYGYTF. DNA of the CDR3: TGTGCCAGCAGCGCAGGGAAGGGCTATGGCTACACCTTC.

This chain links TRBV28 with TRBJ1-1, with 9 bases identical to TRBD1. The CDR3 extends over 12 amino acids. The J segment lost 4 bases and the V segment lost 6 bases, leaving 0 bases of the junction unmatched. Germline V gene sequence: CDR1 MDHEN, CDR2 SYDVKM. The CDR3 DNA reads TGTGCCAGCAGGACAGGGGGCACTGAAGCTTTCTTT. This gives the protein CASRTGGTEAFF. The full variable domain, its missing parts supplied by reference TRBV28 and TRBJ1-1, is DVKVTQSSRYLVKRTGEKVFLECVQDMDHENMFWYRQDPGLGLRLIYFSYDVKMKEKGDIPEGYSVSREKKERFSLILESASTNQTSMYLCASRTGGTEAFFGQGTRLTVV.

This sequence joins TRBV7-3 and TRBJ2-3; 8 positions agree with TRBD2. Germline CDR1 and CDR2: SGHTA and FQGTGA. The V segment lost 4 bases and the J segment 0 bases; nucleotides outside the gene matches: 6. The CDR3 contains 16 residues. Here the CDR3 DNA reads TGTGCCAGCAGCTCCCTTGCGGGGGGAAGCACAGATACGCAGTATTTT. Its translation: CASSSLAGGSTDTQYF.

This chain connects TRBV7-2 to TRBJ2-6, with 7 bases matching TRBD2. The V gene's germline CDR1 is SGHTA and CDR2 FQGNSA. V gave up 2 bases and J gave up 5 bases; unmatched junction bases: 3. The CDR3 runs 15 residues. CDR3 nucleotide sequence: TGTGCCAGCAGCTTAAGGGGAGGGTGGGCCAACGTCCTGACTTTC. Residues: CASSLRGGWANVLTF.

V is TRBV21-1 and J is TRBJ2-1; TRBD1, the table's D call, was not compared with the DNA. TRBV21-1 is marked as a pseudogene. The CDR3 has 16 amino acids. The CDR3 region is CASSSTGTGGLNEQFF. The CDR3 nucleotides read TGTGCCAGCAGCTCCACCGGGACAGGGGGTCTCAATGAGCAGTTCTTC.